This T cell receptor (beta chain) comes out of a study of cytomegalovirus exposure and HLA in healthy donors. With 60 Vbeta and 13 Jbeta primers, the PCR was carried out. TCRdb's copy holds only in-frame clones and misses some; the assay was immunoSEQ multiplex PCR. The profile shows 53,000 or so clones, over 60% of them singletons. CDR1 is SGHRS and CDR2 is YFSETQ in the germline V gene. The V and J ends lost 1 base and 5 bases, in that order; junction bases with no gene match: 10. The CDR3 is 17 residues long. Material: PBMCs. The origin of this receptor is a man aged 25-40 years in good health and CMV-seropositive. The chain has TRBV5-1 and TRBJ1-1; 11 bases are shared with TRBD1. CDR3 sequence: CASSLYQGQGVWTEAFF. As DNA, the CDR3 is TGCGCCAGCAGCTTGTACCAGGGACAGGGGGTCTGGACTGAAGCTTTCTTT.